This T cell receptor beta chain was identified in a study of CD8 T cells in Susac syndrome. After extraction with the RNeasy kit, about 0.45 to 1 ug of the RNA was reverse transcribed using random hexamers. The amplification used immunoSEQ multiplex PCR on TCR beta CDR3; it spanned 54 Vbeta and 13 Jbeta. TCRdb processed the immunoSEQ multiplex PCR reads anew with MiXCR; each CDR3 protein has one entry. Of 150,000 to 200,000 distinct CDR3 sequences listed, around 95% were seen once; the top ten hold 0.09% to 0.1%. Sequencing of TCR beta covered CD8+ and CD4+ T cells obtained from blood. CDR1 is DFQATT, CDR2 SNEGSKA, per germline (reference sequence). CDR3 length: 10 residues. V was trimmed by 6 bases and J by 6 bases, leaving 8 bases between them.

The sequence came from a human donor with Susac syndrome. The chain carries TRBV20-1 and TRBJ1-2; maybe TRBD1 (5 bases). The sequenced material came from CD4+ T cells from PBMCs. CDR3 sequence reads: CSAGENGYTF. The CDR3 DNA is TGCAGTGCGGGGGAGAATGGCTACACCTTC.